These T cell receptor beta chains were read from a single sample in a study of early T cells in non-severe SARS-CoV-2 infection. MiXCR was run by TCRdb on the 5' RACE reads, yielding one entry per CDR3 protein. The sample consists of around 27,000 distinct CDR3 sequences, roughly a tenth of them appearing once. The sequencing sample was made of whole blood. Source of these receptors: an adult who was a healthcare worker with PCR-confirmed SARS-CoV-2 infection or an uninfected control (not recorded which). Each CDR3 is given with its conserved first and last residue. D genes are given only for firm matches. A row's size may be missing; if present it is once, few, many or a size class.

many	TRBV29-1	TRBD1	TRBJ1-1	TGCAGCGTTTTAAACAGGGGGCTGACTGAAGCTTTCTTT	CSVLNRGLTEAFF
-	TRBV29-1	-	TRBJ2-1	TGCAGCGTTGCAGGGGTGATGGATGAGCAGTTCTTC	CSVAGVMDEQFF
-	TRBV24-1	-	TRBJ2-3	TGTGCCACCAGTGACAAACGCCCCACAGATACGCAGTATTTT	CATSDKRPTDTQYF
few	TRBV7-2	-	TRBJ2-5	TGTGCCAGCAGCCTCGGACCCAACCAAGAGACCCAGTACTTC	CASSLGPNQETQYF
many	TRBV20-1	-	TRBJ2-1	TGCAGTGCCGGGACCCCGAGCTCCTACAATGAGCAGTTCTTC	CSAGTPSSYNEQFF
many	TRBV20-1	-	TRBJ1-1	TGCAGTGCTAGGGGGATATCGAACACTGAAGCTTTCTTT	CSARGISNTEAFF
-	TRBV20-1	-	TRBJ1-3	TGCAGTGCTAGGTCCCCTAACTCTGGAAACACCATATATTTT	CSARSPNSGNTIYF
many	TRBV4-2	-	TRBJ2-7	TGTGCCAGCAGCCAAGATAGGGGAAGTCCGTACTTC	CASSQDRGSPYF
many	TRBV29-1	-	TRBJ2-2	TGCAGCGTTGGCTCAGGGTCCCGGGAGCTGTTTTTT	CSVGSGSRELFF
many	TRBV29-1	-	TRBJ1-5	TGCAGCGTTGGATCAGGGCCCAATCAGCCCCAGCATTTT	CSVGSGPNQPQHF
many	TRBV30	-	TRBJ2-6	TGTGCCTGGAGTGCGGGTAGGAACAACCCCGGGGCCAACGTCCTGACTTTC	CAWSAGRNNPGANVLTF
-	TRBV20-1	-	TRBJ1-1	TGCAGTGCTACCCCATCGAAGGGGAACACTGAAGCTTTCTTT	CSATPSKGNTEAFF
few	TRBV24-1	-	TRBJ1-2	TGTGCCACCAGTGCATGGAAGGACGGTGGCTACACCTTC	CATSAWKDGGYTF